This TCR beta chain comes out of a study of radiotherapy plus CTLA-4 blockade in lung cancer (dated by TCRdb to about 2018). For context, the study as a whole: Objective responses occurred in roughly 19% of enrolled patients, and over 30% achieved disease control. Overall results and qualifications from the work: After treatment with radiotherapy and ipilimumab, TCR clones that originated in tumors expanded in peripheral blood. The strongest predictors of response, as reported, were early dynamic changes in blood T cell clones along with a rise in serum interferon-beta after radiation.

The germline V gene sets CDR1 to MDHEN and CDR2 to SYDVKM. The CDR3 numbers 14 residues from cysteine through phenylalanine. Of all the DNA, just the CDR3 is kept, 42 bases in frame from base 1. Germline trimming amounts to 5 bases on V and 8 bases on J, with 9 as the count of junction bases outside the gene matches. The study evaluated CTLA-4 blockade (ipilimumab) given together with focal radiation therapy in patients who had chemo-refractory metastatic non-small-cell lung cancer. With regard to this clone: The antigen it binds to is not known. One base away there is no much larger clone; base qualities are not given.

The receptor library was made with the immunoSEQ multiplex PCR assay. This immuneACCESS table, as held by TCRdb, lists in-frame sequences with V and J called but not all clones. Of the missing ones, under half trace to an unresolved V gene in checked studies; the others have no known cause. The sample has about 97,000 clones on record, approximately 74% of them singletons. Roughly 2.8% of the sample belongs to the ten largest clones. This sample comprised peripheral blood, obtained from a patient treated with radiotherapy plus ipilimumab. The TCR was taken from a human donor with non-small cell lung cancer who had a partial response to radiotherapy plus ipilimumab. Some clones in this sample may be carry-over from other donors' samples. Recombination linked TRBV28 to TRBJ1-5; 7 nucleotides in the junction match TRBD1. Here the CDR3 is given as CASSTTGTFEPQHF. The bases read TGTGCCAGCAGTACGACAGGGACTTTTGAGCCCCAGCATTTT.